Below, one T cell receptor beta chain is given with its context. The data belong to a study of OX40 agonist ivuxolimab in advanced cancers. Study information: Recorded diagnoses for dose-escalation patients were hepatocellular carcinoma, melanoma, renal cell or head and neck cancer.

Profiling relied on immunoSEQ multiplex PCR, and the TCRdb table lists in-frame clones only, not all of them. This repertoire shows about 58,000 clones, about 85% found once; its top ten account for 0.76%. V lost 4 bases to trimming and J lost 0 bases, with 13 bases between them. CDR1 is SGHNT, CDR2 YENEEA, per germline. This CDR3 contains 16 residues. This TCR came from an adult with an advanced solid tumor such as melanoma, head and neck, liver or kidney cancer. The input for sequencing was CD4+ or CD8+ T cells sorted from blood, taken in a trial of the OX40 agonist ivuxolimab. This rearrangement joins TRBV11-3 to TRBJ2-1, with D maybe TRBD2 (6 bases). In DNA, the CDR3 is TGTGCCAGCAGCTCGACTAGTCGGGACTCCTACAATGAGCAGTTCTTC. The encoded protein is CASSSTSRDSYNEQFF.